Presented here are 27 T cell receptor beta chains from one specimen sequenced in a study of shared clonotypes between healthy human individuals. Generated by immunoSEQ multiplex PCR, the TCRdb table keeps only in-frame clones and is missing some. The table has about 560,000 clones, around 78% seen once. Material: PBMCs. The receptors were sampled from a woman between 40 and 50 years old in good health. Some clones in this sample may be carry-over from other donors' samples.

V and J are TRBV7-2 and TRBJ2-2, with 7 bases aligning to TRBD2. This CDR3 is built from 16 residues. The germline V gene encodes CDR1 SGHTA and CDR2 FQGNSA. The V gene end was trimmed by 4 bases and the J gene end by 0 bases; junction bases not matched to a gene: 5. CDR3 nucleotide sequence: TGTGCCAGCAGCTATACTAGCGACACGAACACCGGGGAGCTGTTTTTT. Its translation: CASSYTSDTNTGELFF.

This clone was seen once. The V gene is TRBV5-4, the J gene TRBJ1-2; the D is unclear. The CDR3 runs to 13 residues. V shed 5 bases and J shed 0 bases, with 8 bases lying between them. The V gene's germline CDR1 is SGHNT and CDR2 YYREEE (reference sequence). The CDR3: CASRSPTNYGYTF. The CDR3 DNA is TGTGCCAGCAGAAGTCCTACTAACTATGGCTACACCTTC.

Comment on this clone: Germline is not matched at one junction end, which may reflect a read error. The chain joins TRBV30 to TRBJ1-1; 10 bases map to TRBD1. This CDR3 has 13 residues. Germline values: CDR1 GTSNPN, CDR2 SVGIG (reference sequence). In DNA, the CDR3 is TGTGCCTGGAGTGGGGGACAGGGGATAAAAGCTTTCTTC. Protein: CAWSGGQGIKAFF.

This rearrangement joins TRBV19 to TRBJ1-2; 8 bases fit TRBD1. This CDR3 has 13 residues. The germline CDR1 and CDR2 sequences are LNHDA and SQIVND (reference sequence). V was clipped by 8 bases and J by 4 bases; unmatched bases: 6. The CDR3 is CASQYTGGYGYTF. As DNA, the CDR3 is TGTGCCAGTCAATACACAGGGGGCTATGGCTACACCTTC.

This rearrangement joins TRBV5-1 to TRBJ1-1, with 7 bases that match TRBD1. The germline V gene has CDR1 SGHRS and CDR2 YFSETQ. The CDR3 sequence is 14 residues long. J was trimmed by 3 bases and V by 6 bases; bases with no gene match: 8. CDR3 sequence reads: CASNNLQGYTEAFF. CDR3 in DNA: TGCGCCAGCAACAATCTACAGGGGTACACTGAAGCTTTCTTT.

In its sample, this clone was seen a few times. This chain connects TRBV2 to TRBJ2-3; D not certain. The V gene lost 2 bases and the J gene lost 6 bases, with 6 bases spanning the gap. This CDR3 spans 12 amino acids. Germline V lookup: CDR1 SNHLY, CDR2 FYNNEI. The CDR3 is CASSESGDTQYF. In nucleotides, the CDR3 is TGTGCCAGCAGTGAATCGGGTGATACGCAGTATTTT.

The V gene is TRBV6-1, the J gene TRBJ2-5, with a tentative D call TRBD1 (6 bases). Germline lookup yields CDR1 MNHNS and CDR2 SASEGT. V was shortened by 5 bases and J by 3 bases, with 10 bases between the two germline ends. CDR3 length equals 13 residues. This CDR3 is CASSFAGEETQYF. DNA for the CDR3: TGTGCCAGCAGTTTCGCAGGGGAAGAGACCCAGTACTTC.

The gene calls are TRBV19 and TRBJ1-6; no definite D call. Between the trimmed V and J ends, which lost 3 bases and 6 bases, there was a span of 9 bases. CDR1 and CDR2 (germline): LNHDA, SQIVND (reference sequence). The CDR3 has 14 residues. The CDR3 DNA is TGTGCCAGTAGTATTTTGGACGGTAATTCACCCCTCCACTTT. Its protein product is CASSILDGNSPLHF. The entire variable domain, with the rest obtained from reference TRBV19 and TRBJ1-6, is as follows: DGGITQSPKYLFRKEGQNVTLSCEQNLNHDAMYWYRQDPGQGLRLIYYSQIVNDFQKGDIAEGYSVSREKKESFPLTVTSAQKNPTAFYLCASSILDGNSPLHFGNGTRLTVT.

With regard to this clone: This CDR3 is also generated by other DNA sequences in the sample. This chain connects TRBV5-5 to TRBJ1-5; D gene ambiguous. The CDR3 is 13 amino acids. Germline-derived CDR1 and CDR2 are SGHKS and YYEKEE (reference sequence). Trimming cost V 0 bases and J 5 bases, with 6 bases left between them. Written as DNA, the CDR3 is TGTGCCAGCAGCTTGGTAGGCGATCAGCCCCAGCATTTT. Translating it yields CASSLVGDQPQHF.

Remarks on this clone: Other DNA sequences in this sample translate to the same CDR3. This sequence joins TRBV7-9 and TRBJ1-1; 7 nucleotides line up with TRBD1. The CDR3 is made up of 13 amino acids. Trimming took 3 bases from V and 3 from J; bases not matched to a gene: 1. CDR1 is SEHNR and CDR2 is FQNEAQ in the germline V gene (reference sequence). The CDR3, as DNA: TGTGCCAGCAGCTTTACAGGGGACACTGAAGCTTTCTTT. Translation: CASSFTGDTEAFF.

This sequence joins TRBV11-3 and TRBJ2-5; TRBD2 aligns across 13 bases. The V and J ends lost 5 bases and 4 bases, in that order; junction bases with no gene match: 7. The CDR3 spans 16 residues. Germline V gene data show CDR1 as SGHNT and CDR2 as YENEEA. The CDR3 sequence: CASSLGLAGVRETQYF. As DNA, the CDR3 is TGTGCCAGCAGCCTCGGACTAGCGGGAGTGCGAGAGACCCAGTACTTC.

CDR3 DNA sequence: TGTGCCAGCAGCTCCGGGACTAGCAGCTACGAGCAGTACTTC. Translated, it gives CASSSGTSSYEQYF. The chain carries TRBV7-2 and TRBJ2-7, with TRBD2 matching over 9 bases. Trimming at V came to 4 bases and at J to 3 bases, leaving 4 bases not matched to a gene. The CDR3 is 14 residues long. The germline V gene encodes CDR1 SGHTA and CDR2 FQGNSA.

The chain has TRBV28 and TRBJ1-6; D is unclear. The CDR3 consists of 12 residues. V gave up 4 bases and J gave up 14 bases, with 12 bases separating them. CDR1 MDHEN and CDR2 SYDVKM come from the germline V gene. The CDR3 nucleotides read TGTGCCAGCAGTTCCGACTTTTGGGCCCTCCACTTT. Protein sequence: CASSSDFWALHF.

J is TRBJ2-7 and V is TRBV28, with D possibly being TRBD1 (6 bases). Trimming removed 5 bases at V and 0 bases at J, with 11 bases between. This CDR3 has 14 residues. CDR1 and CDR2 from the germline V gene are MDHEN and SYDVKM. The CDR3 spells CASSQPTGSYEQYF. The CDR3 nucleotides read TGTGCCAGCAGTCAGCCGACAGGCTCCTACGAGCAGTACTTC.

This rearrangement joins TRBV4-1 to TRBJ1-3; D is undetermined. V lost 0 bases and J lost 0, with 9 bases in between. Germline CDR1 reads MGHRA; CDR2 reads YSYEKL. The length of the CDR3 is 16 residues. CDR3 sequence reads: CASSQEWPVSGNTIYF. DNA of the CDR3: TGCGCCAGCAGCCAAGAGTGGCCGGTCTCTGGAAACACCATATATTTT.

The chain joins TRBV6-5 to TRBJ2-7; 7 nucleotides match TRBD1. Germline V CDR1 and CDR2: MNHEY, SVGAGI. V shed 6 bases and J 4 bases; nucleotides not matched to a gene: 6. This CDR3 is built from 13 residues. The CDR3: CASSRDRTYEQYF. CDR3 bases: TGTGCCAGCAGCAGGGACAGAACTTACGAGCAGTACTTC.

This clone was seen once. The V and J genes are TRBV5-1 and TRBJ1-2, with 7 bases that match TRBD1. CDR1 and CDR2 from the germline V gene are SGHRS and YFSETQ. The V segment lost 7 bases and the J segment 8 bases; nucleotides outside the gene matches: 20. The CDR3 runs 16 residues. This chain's CDR3 is CASGGSTGAAQGGYTF. DNA for the CDR3: TGCGCCAGCGGGGGATCTACAGGGGCCGCCCAGGGGGGCTACACCTTC.

The chain carries TRBV4-1 and TRBJ2-5; 7 positions match TRBD2. The V gene end was trimmed by 0 bases and the J gene end by 5 bases; junction bases not matched to a gene: 12. Germline assignment: CDR1 MGHRA and CDR2 YSYEKL. The CDR3 runs 17 residues. The CDR3 nucleotides are TGCGCCAGCAGCCAAGATGGTTATACGGGAGGAGGGGAGACCCAGTACTTC. Translating gives CASSQDGYTGGGETQYF.

V gene TRBV10-3 combines with J gene TRBJ1-3, with 8 bases lining up with TRBD1. The CDR3 sequence is 17 residues long. Trimming removed 4 bases from V and 0 bases from J; junction bases left unmatched: 8. CDR1 is ENHRY, CDR2 SYGVKD, per germline. The CDR3 protein is CAISVRDRLSSGNTIYF. CDR3 nucleotides: TGTGCCATCAGTGTACGGGACAGGCTATCCTCTGGAAACACCATATATTTT.

Notes on this clone: A read error may produce the germline difference seen at one junction end. The CDR3 nucleotides are TGCGCCAGCAGCTTGGGCCTGGGGGTGAACACTGAGGCTTTCTTT. Translating gives CASSLGLGVNTEAFF. The V call is TRBV5-1, the J call TRBJ1-1; tentatively, D is TRBD1 (5 bases). Per the germline V gene, CDR1 is SGHRS and CDR2 is YFSETQ. CDR3 size: 15 residues.

The genes are TRBV5-4 and TRBJ1-1; no clear D gene. The germline CDR1 and CDR2 sequences are SGHNT and YYREEE (reference sequence). V was shortened by 0 bases and J by 4 bases, with 13 bases between the two germline ends. The CDR3 has 15 amino acids. CDR3 amino acids: CASSLASGQVTEAFF. For the CDR3, the DNA is TGTGCCAGCAGCTTGGCCTCAGGCCAAGTCACTGAAGCTTTCTTT.

The rearrangement joins TRBV2 to TRBJ1-2, with D perhaps matching TRBD1 (5 bases). The CDR3 spans 13 residues. Germline V gives CDR1 SNHLY, CDR2 FYNNEI. Trimming left V 6 bases short and J 8 bases short, with 16 bases between. The DNA for the CDR3 is TGTGCCAGCAGGACAGCCCTATCTCTCGGCTACACCTTC. This codes for CASRTALSLGYTF.

The chain is built from TRBV11-2 and TRBJ2-5; TRBD2 agrees at 8 bases. CDR1 SGHAT and CDR2 FQNNGV come from the germline V gene. V lost 3 bases to trimming and J lost 5 bases; unmatched junction nucleotides: 8. The CDR3 is 15 amino acids. Written as DNA, the CDR3 is TGTGCCAGCAGCTTTCAAGCGGGAGAAGAGGAGACCCAGTACTTC. Translated, it gives CASSFQAGEEETQYF. Full variable domain (missing parts from reference TRBV11-2 and TRBJ2-5): EAGVAQSPRYKIIEKRQSVAFWCNPISGHATLYWYQQILGQGPKLLIQFQNNGVVDDSQLPKDRFSAERLKGVDSTLKIQPAKLEDSAVYLCASSFQAGEEETQYFGPGTRLLVL.

This clone came up once. This specimen includes other DNA sequences encoding the same CDR3. The chain joins TRBV19 to TRBJ2-2; D is undetermined. The germline V gene encodes CDR1 LNHDA and CDR2 SQIVND (reference sequence). This CDR3 has 14 amino acids. V was pared by 3 bases and J by 2 bases, with 7 bases between. CDR3 protein: CASSISGNTGELFF. CDR3 sequence (DNA): TGTGCCAGTAGTATTTCCGGTAACACCGGGGAGCTGTTTTTT.

The chain recombines TRBV4-3 with TRBJ2-7, with TRBD1 as a possible D gene (6 bases). With 3 bases removed from V and 7 bases from J, the gap between germline ends came to 22 bases. Germline assignment: CDR1 LGHNA and CDR2 YSLEER. The CDR3 runs 16 residues. DNA for the CDR3: TGCGCCAGCAGCCAGTACTTACAGGGAGCCACCGGGGAGCAGTACTTC. Its translation: CASSQYLQGATGEQYF.

Note on this clone: A much larger clone differs by one base, so this may be a read error. The chain couples TRBV11-3 to TRBJ2-7; D is possibly TRBD1 or TRBD2 (6 bases each). Germline V gives CDR1 SGHNT, CDR2 YENEEA. The CDR3 has 13 amino acids. Between the trimmed V and J ends, which lost 2 bases and 5 bases, there was a span of 10 bases. This CDR3 is CASSLSGGDEQYF. CDR3 nucleotides: TGTGCCAGCAGCTTATCCGGGGGCGACGAGCAGTACTTC.

This chain joins TRBV7-8 and TRBJ1-5; possibly TRBD1 for D (6 bases). The CDR3 consists of 16 residues. CDR1 and CDR2 from the germline V gene are SGHVS and FQNEAQ. Trimming removed 0 bases from V and 2 bases from J, with 11 bases in between. CDR3 region: CASSLAHAGGNQPQHF. The DNA of the CDR3 is TGTGCCAGCAGCTTAGCGCATGCAGGGGGCAATCAGCCCCAGCATTTT.